This TCR beta chain emerged from a study of vaccination and CD4 T cells after COVID-19. Described treatment: roughly ten-day PBMC culture with coronavirus spike peptide pools or control peptides (ViraFEST assay). V shed 1 base, J shed 0 bases, and the junction held 13 bases outside the gene matches. CDR1 is SGHTA, CDR2 FQGNSA, per germline. The CDR3 sequence is 20 residues long. CD4+ T cells that had been cultured provided DNA sequenced with the Oncomine TCR Beta short-read assay. TCRdb recomputed calls from the PCR reads with MiXCR, one row per CDR3 protein. The sample holds about 12,000 distinct CDR3 sequences, roughly 60% seen once. A word on this clonotype: Its antigen is as yet unknown.

This chain links TRBV7-2 with TRBJ2-4, with TRBD2 identical over 9 bases. This TCR was sampled from a human donor who had recovered from COVID-19. The specimen was CD4+ T cells from blood, cultured in vitro, collected before SARS-CoV-2 vaccination. The CDR3 sequence is CASSLVSGLAGQLAKNIQYF. CDR3 DNA: TGTGCCAGCAGCTTAGTTTCGGGGCTAGCGGGACAATTAGCCAAAAACATTCAGTACTTC. Full variable domain (rest looked up from reference TRBV7-2 and TRBJ2-4): GAGVSQSPSNKVTEKGKDVELRCDPISGHTALYWYRQSLGQGLEFLIYFQGNSAPDKSGLPSDRFSAERTGGSVSTLTIQRTQQEDSAVYLCASSLVSGLAGQLAKNIQYFGAGTRLSVL.